This TCR beta chain appears in the sequencing data of a study of blood T cell repertoires in COVID-19 (dated by TCRdb to about 2020). With regard to the full study: Samples from collaborators originated in the United States, Italy and Spain and spanned both the acute and convalescent phases of COVID-19. Deeply sampled blood TCRbeta repertoires from subjects exposed to, actively infected with, or recovered from COVID-19 were included in the dataset. The prospective study material was composed of cDNA or gDNA derived from T cells, B-cell-depleted T cells, or PBMCs. The samples were drawn from the first 160 participants of the ongoing ImmuneRACE study and from 950 to 1,500 subjects provided by 6 global collaborators. The repertoires were released in a freely available public database meant as a resource for research on the immune response to SARS-CoV-2. Where HLA class I and class II types were available, the types were taken from metadata supplied by the sample provider, not from assay-based typing. Sample metadata almost always included a de-identified subject ID, COVID-19 status, age in years and sex. Here is what the overall study found, with its caveats: Clinical and demographic metadata were provided uncurated, with the amount varying by source and participant.

A remark on this clone: The antigen this receptor binds is unknown. Base qualities are not at hand, and no much larger clone is one base apart.

Per the germline V gene, SNHLY is the CDR1 and FYNNEI is the CDR2. Including the terminal cysteine and phenylalanine, the CDR3 comprises 13 residues. The entry retains the CDR3 DNA only, 39 bases that are in frame from base 1. Between the V and J ends, shortened by 8 bases and 2 bases respectively, the junction contains 12 bases. TCRbeta CDR3 regions were amplified from genomic DNA by means of the immunoSEQ Assay, a bias-controlled multiplex PCR. On the study's bioinformatics: Nucleated cell counts per sample were estimated from amplification of reference gene primers within the assay. To quantify the absolute abundance of each unique TCRbeta CDR3 rearrangement, sequence reads were collapsed and filtered. For each sample, productive Simpson clonality was calculated as the square root of Simpson's diversity index over productive rearrangements. The clones in this table, taken by TCRdb from immuneACCESS, are in-frame only. Not every clone is retained; where verified, under half of the shortfall comes from an unresolved V gene, and the cause of the rest is unknown. V and J calls and clone size come straight from that table; D and trimming were deduced from the DNA. The sample contains about 180,000 clones, approximately 86% of them found a single time. About 9.6% of the sample rests with the top ten.

Each collaborating institution followed its own protocols to collect whole blood in K2EDTA tubes. For TCRbeta analysis, collaborator samples were shipped as frozen whole blood, as isolated PBMCs, or as DNA extracted from either sample type. This chain joins TRBV2 to TRBJ2-5; the D region possibly corresponds to TRBD2 (6 bases align). The source material was peripheral blood. This TCR came from a man aged 45-65 years with active or convalescent COVID-19. CDR3 protein: CASGGTAQETQYF. The bases are TGTGCCAGCGGGGGGACCGCGCAAGAGACCCAGTACTTC.